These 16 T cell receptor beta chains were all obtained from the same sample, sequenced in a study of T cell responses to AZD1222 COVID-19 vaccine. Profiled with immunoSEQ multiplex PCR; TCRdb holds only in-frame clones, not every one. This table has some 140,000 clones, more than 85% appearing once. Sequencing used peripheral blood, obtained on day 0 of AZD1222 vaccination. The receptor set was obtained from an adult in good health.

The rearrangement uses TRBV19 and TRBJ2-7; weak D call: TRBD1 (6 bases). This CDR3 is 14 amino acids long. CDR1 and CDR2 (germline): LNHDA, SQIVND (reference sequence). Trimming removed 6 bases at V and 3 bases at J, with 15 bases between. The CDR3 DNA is TGTGCCAGTAGCAGGGGATTCACTCTCTACGAGCAGTACTTC. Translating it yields CASSRGFTLYEQYF.

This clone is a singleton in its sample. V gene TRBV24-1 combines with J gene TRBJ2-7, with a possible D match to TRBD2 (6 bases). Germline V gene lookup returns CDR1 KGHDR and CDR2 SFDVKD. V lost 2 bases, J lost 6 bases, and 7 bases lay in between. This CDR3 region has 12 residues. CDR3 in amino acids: CATSDWRGEQYF. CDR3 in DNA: TGTGCCACCAGTGATTGGAGGGGCGAGCAGTACTTC.

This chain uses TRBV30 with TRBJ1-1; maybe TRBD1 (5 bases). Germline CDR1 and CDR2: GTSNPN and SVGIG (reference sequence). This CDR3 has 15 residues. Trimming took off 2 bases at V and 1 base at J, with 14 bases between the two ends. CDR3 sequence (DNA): TGTGCCTGGAGTTATGCCGGGACGGGGAACACTGAAGCTTTCTTT. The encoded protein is CAWSYAGTGNTEAFF.

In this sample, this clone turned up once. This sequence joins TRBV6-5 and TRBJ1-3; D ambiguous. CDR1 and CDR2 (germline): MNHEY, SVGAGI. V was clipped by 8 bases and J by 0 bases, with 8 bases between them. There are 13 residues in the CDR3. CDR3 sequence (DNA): TGTGCCAGCCAAATAAGCTCTGGAAACACCATATATTTT. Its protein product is CASQISSGNTIYF.

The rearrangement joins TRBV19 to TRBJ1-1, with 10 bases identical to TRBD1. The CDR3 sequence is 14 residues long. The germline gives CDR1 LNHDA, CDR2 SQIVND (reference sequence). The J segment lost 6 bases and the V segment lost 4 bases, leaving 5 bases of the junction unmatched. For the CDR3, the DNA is TGTGCCAGTAGTACTCGACAGGGGGCGGCTGAAGCTTTCTTT. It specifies CASSTRQGAAEAFF.

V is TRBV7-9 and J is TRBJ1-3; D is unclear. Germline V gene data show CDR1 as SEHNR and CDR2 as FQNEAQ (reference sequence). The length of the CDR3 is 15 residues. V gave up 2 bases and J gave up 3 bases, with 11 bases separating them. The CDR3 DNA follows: TGTGCCAGCAGCTTACTTCTGGGCGGTGGAAACACCATATATTTT. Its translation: CASSLLLGGGNTIYF.

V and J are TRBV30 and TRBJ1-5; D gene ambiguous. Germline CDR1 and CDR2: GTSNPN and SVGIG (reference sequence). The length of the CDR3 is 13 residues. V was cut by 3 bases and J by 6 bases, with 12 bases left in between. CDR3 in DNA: TGTGCCTGGAGGGACTCCCCTACTCAGCCCCAGCATTTT. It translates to CAWRDSPTQPQHF.

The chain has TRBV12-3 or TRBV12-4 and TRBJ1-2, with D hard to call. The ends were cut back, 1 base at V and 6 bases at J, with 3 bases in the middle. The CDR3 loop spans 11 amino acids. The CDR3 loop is CASSLGDGYTF. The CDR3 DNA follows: TGTGCCAGCAGTTTAGGGGATGGCTACACCTTC.

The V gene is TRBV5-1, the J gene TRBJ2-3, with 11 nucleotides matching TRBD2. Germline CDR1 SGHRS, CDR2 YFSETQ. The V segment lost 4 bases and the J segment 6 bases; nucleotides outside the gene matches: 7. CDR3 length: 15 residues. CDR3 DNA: TGCGCCAGCAGCCGCGGACTAGCGGGTGTTGATACGCAGTATTTT. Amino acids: CASSRGLAGVDTQYF.

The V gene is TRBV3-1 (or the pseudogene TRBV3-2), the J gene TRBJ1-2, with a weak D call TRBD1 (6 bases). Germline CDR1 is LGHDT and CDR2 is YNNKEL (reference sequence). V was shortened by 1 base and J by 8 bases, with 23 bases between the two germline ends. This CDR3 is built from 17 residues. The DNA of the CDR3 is TGTGCCAGCAGCCAAGGTTCCCCAGGGGAGTTGTCAAGGGGCTACACCTTC. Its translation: CASSQGSPGELSRGYTF.

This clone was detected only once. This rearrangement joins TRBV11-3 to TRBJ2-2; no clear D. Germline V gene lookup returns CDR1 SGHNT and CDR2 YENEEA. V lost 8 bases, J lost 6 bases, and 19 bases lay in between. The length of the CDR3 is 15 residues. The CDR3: CASSQNGQTSGELFF. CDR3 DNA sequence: TGTGCCAGCTCGCAAAATGGGCAAACTTCCGGGGAGCTGTTTTTT.

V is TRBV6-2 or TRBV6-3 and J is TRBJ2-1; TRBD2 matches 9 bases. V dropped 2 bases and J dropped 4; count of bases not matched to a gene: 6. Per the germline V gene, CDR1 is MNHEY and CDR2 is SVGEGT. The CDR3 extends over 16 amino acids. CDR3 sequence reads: CASSYVAGGPYNEQFF. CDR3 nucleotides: TGTGCCAGCAGTTACGTGGCGGGAGGGCCTTACAATGAGCAGTTCTTC.

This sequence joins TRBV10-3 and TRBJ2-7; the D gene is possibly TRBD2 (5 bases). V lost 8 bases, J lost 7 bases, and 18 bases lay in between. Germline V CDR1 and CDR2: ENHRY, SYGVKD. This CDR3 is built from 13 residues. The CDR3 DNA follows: TGTGCCATCGGGTCTGAGAGGGATAATGAGCAGTACTTC. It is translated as CAIGSERDNEQYF.

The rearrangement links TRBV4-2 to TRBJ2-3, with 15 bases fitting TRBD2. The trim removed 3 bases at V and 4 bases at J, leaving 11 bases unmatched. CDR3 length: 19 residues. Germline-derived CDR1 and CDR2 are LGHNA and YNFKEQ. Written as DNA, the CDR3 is TGTGCCAGCAGCCAGGGGGCGACCGGGACTAGCGGGAGGTCAGATACGCAGTATTTT. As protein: CASSQGATGTSGRSDTQYF.

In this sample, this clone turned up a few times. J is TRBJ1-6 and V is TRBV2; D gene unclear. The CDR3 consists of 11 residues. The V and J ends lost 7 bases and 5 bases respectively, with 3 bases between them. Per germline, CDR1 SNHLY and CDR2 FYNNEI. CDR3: CASNDNSPLHF. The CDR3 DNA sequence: TGTGCCAGCAACGATAATTCACCCCTCCACTTT.

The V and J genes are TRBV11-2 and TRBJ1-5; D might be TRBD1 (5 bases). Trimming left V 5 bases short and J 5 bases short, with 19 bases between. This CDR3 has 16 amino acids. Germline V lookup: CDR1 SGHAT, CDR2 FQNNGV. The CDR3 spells CASSARVGRGDQPQHF. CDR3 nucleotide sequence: TGTGCCAGCAGCGCCCGAGTGGGGCGAGGGGATCAGCCCCAGCATTTT.